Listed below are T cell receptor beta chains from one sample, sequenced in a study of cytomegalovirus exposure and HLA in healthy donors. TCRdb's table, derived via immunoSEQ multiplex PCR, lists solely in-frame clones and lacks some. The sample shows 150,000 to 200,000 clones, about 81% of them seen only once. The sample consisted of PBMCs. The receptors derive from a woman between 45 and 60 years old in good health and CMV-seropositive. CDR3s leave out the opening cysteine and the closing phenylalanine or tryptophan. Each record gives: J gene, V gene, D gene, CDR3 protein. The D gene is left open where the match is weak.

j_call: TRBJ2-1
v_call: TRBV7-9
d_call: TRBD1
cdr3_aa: ASSVDRAYNEQF

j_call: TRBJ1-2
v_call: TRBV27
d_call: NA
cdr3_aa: ASSLRGNYGYT

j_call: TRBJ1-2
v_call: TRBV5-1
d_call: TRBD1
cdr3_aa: ASSRTGVGYGYT

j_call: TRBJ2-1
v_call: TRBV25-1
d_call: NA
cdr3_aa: ASSHTLQEQF

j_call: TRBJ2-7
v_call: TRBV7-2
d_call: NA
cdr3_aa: ASSLRGEQY

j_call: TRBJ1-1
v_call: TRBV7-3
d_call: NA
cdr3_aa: ASSLTKDSGAI

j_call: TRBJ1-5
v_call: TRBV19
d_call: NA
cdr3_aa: ASIDSLYSNQPQH

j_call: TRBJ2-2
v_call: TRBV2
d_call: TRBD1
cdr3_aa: ASRPQGAAELF

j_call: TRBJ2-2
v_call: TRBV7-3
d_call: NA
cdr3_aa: ASSSTIDTGELF

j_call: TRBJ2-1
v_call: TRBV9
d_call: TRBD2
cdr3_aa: ASSEGLAGGNFKNEQF

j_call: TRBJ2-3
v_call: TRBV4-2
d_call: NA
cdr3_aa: ASSQGLQGGGGTQY

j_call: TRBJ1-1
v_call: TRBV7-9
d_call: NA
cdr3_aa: ASSLASPRSGGTEAF

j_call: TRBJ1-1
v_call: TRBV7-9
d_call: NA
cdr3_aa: ASSLTGYLEAF

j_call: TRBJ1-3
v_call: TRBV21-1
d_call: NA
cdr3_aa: ASSKGPGFVGTGSGQINAIY

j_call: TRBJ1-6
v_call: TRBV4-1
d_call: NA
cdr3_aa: AGSQEMGGAFRSPLH

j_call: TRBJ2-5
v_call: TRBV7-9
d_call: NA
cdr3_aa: ASSSPGDRETQY

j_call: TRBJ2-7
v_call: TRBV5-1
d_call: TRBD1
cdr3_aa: ASSMGQAEQY

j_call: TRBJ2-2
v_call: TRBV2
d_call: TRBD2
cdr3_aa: ASSLSGGTTGELF

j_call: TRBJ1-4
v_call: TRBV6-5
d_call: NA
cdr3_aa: ASSSGAAGTNEKLF

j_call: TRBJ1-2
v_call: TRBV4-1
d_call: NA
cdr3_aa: ASSKDSYGYT

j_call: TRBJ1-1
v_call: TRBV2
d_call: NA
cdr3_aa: ASSYPKDRENTEAF

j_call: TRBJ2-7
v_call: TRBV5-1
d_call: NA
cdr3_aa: ASSLAPSYEQY

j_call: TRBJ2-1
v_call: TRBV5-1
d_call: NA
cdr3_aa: ASSLVAGSYNEQF

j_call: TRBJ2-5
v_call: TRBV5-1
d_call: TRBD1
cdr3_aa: ASSPDRGRGETQY

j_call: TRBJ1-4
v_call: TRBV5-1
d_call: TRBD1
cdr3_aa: ASSLGQGGEKLF

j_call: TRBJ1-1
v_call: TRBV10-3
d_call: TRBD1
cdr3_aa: AISEKGGNTEAF

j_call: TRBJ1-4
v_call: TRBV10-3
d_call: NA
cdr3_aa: AISESFTQNEKLF

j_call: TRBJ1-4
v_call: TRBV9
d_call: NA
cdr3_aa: ASSVGGGAEKLF

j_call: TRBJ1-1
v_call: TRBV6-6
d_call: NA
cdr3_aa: ASSYYMNTEAF

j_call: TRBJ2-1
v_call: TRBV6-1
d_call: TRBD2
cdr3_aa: AILWGGNSYNEQF

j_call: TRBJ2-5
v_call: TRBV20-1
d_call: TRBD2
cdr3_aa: SAAGGETQY

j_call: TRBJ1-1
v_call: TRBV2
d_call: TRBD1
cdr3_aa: ATGVHRGGSTEAF

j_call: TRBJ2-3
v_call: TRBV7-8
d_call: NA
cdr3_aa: ASSITGLDTQY

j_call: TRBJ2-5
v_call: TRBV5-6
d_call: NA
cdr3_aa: ASSLLFGGQETQY

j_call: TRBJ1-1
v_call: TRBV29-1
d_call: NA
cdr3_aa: SFSAGSEAF

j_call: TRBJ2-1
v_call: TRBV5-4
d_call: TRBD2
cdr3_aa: ASRPGLAGDNEQF

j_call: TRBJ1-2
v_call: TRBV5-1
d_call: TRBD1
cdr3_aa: ASSFTGQDLVYT

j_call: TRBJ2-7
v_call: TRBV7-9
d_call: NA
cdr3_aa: SSSREVYEQY

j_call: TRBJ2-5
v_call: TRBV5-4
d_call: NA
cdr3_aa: ASSFYGNPGTQY

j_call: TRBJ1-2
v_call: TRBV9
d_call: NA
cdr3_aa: ASSASGHNYGYT

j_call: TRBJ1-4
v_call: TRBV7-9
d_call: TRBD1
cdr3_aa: ASSKGTGGFEKLF

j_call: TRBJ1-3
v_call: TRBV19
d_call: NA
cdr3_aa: ASSREVGDSLSGNTIY

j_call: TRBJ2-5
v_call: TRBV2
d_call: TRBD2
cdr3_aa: ASSGSRAGQETQY

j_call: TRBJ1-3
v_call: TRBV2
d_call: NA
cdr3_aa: ASRDSGSYSGNTIY

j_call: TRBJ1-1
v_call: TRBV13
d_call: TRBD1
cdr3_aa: ASGDRGPYGTEAF

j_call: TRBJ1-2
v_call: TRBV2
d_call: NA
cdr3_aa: ASNGGLYGYT

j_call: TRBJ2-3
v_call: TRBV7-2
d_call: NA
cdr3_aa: ASSLGGYKEDTQY

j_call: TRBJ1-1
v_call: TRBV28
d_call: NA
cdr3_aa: ASSSSEGGGTEAF

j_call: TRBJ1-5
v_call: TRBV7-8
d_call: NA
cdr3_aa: ASSSRDTALAQPQH

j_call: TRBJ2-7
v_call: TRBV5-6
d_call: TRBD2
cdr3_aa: ASTLFGGALYEQY

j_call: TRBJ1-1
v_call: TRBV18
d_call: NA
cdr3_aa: ASSRTQEKYTEAF